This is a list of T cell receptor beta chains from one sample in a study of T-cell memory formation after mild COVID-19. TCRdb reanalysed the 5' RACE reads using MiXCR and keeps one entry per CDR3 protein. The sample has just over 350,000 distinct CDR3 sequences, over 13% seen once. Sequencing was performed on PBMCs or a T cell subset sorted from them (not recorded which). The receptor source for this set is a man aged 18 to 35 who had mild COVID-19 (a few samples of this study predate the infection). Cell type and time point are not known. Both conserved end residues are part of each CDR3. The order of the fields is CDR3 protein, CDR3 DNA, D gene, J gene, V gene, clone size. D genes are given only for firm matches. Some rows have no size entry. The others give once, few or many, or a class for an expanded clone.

CDR3: CASSLVGLAGYSGNEQFF
DNA: TGCGCCAGCAGCTTGGTGGGACTAGCGGGCTATTCAGGGAATGAGCAGTTCTTC
D: TRBD2
J: TRBJ2-1
V: TRBV5-1
size: -

CDR3: CASSWTGHGYTF
DNA: TGTGCCAGCAGTTGGACAGGGCATGGCTACACCTTC
D: TRBD1
J: TRBJ1-2
V: TRBV12-3/TRBV12-4
size: many

CDR3: CASRDRGREGYTF
DNA: TGCGCCAGCAGGGACAGGGGGCGCGAAGGCTACACCTTC
D: TRBD1
J: TRBJ1-2
V: TRBV5-1
size: -

CDR3: CASSQDNRRETQYF
DNA: TGCGCCAGCAGCCAAGATAACAGGCGAGAGACCCAGTACTTC
D: -
J: TRBJ2-5
V: TRBV4-1
size: -

CDR3: CASSLGAQGGSNQPQHF
DNA: TGCGCCAGCAGCTTGGGGGCACAGGGTGGCAGCAATCAGCCCCAGCATTTT
D: -
J: TRBJ1-5
V: TRBV5-1
size: few

CDR3: CASSVTGTGSAEQYF
DNA: TGTGCCAGCAGCGTCACCGGGACAGGGAGTGCCGAGCAGTACTTC
D: TRBD1
J: TRBJ2-7
V: TRBV9
size: -

CDR3: CASSLAEFSRDNEQFF
DNA: TGCGCCAGCAGCTTGGCCGAGTTTTCCCGCGACAATGAGCAGTTCTTC
D: -
J: TRBJ2-1
V: TRBV5-1
size: many

CDR3: CASSYLVTGDTEAFF
DNA: TGTGCCAGCAGTTACCTCGTAACAGGGGACACTGAAGCTTTCTTT
D: TRBD1
J: TRBJ1-1
V: TRBV6-5
size: -

CDR3: CASSLASSTGGPFSYEQYF
DNA: TGTGCCAGCAGCTTAGCATCGTCTACAGGGGGCCCCTTCTCCTACGAGCAGTACTTC
D: TRBD1
J: TRBJ2-7
V: TRBV7-2
size: few

CDR3: CASSLAGGGFETQYF
DNA: TGTGCCAGCAGCCTGGCCGGAGGGGGCTTTGAGACCCAGTACTTC
D: -
J: TRBJ2-5
V: TRBV9
size: few